These 14 T cell receptor beta chains were sequenced from one sample in a study of blood T cell repertoires in COVID-19. The assay was immunoSEQ multiplex PCR, and TCRdb's table has in-frame clones only and misses some. The repertoire includes around 460,000 clones, around 90% of them detected once, and 0.65% to 1% sits in the top ten. Sequenced input: peripheral blood. The receptor source for this set is a man younger than 35 with COVID-19, enrolled during active disease.

The genes are TRBV19 and TRBJ2-3; TRBD2 aligns across 7 bases. V trimming: 3 bases; J trimming: 2 bases; junction bases outside the gene matches: 11. CDR3 length: 17 amino acids. Germline loops: CDR1 LNHDA, CDR2 SQIVND (reference sequence). In nucleotides, the CDR3 is TGTGCCAGTAGTATCTTTGTCAGCGGGGATACCACAGATACGCAGTATTTT. It is translated as CASSIFVSGDTTDTQYF.

The chain combines TRBV24-1 with TRBJ2-3, with 8 bases that match TRBD2. The V and J ends lost 4 bases and 2 bases, in that order; junction bases with no gene match: 7. Germline-derived CDR1 and CDR2 are KGHDR and SFDVKD. The CDR3 is 16 amino acids. The CDR3: CATSDAGRATTDTQYF. The CDR3, as DNA: TGTGCCACCAGTGACGCCGGGAGGGCTACCACAGATACGCAGTATTTT.

This sequence joins TRBV27 and TRBJ1-2; D uncertain. The CDR3 is made up of 14 amino acids. The V end was cut by 2 bases, the J end by 1 base, with 8 bases between. The germline CDR1 and CDR2 sequences are MNHEY and SMNVEV (reference sequence). The CDR3 loop is CASSLSSHNYGYTF. The CDR3 bases are TGTGCCAGCAGTTTAAGTAGTCATAACTATGGCTACACCTTC.

The J gene is TRBJ2-7, the V gene TRBV5-1; 11 bases are shared with TRBD2. The CDR3 runs 16 residues. Trimming cost V 0 bases and J 2 bases; bases outside gene matches: 4. Germline lookup yields CDR1 SGHRS and CDR2 YFSETQ. CDR3 sequence (DNA): TGCGCCAGCAGCTTGGGGACTAGCGGGCGTGCCTACGAGCAGTACTTC. Amino acid sequence: CASSLGTSGRAYEQYF.

This clone has a single count. The CDR3 bases are TGCGCCAGCAGCTTGGACAGAAGGGCAGGGGGATCCTACAATGAGCAGTTCTTC. It translates to CASSLDRRAGGSYNEQFF. The V call is TRBV5-1, the J call TRBJ2-1; 7 positions agree with TRBD1. The CDR3 is 18 residues long. J gave up 1 base and V 0 bases, and 10 bases lay outside the gene matches. The V gene's germline CDR1 is SGHRS and CDR2 YFSETQ.

The V gene is TRBV5-1, the J gene TRBJ2-7; 8 positions agree with TRBD1. The CDR3 is made up of 15 amino acids. After removal of 4 bases from V and 6 bases from J, the junction contained 12 bases not matched to a gene. From germline, CDR1 is SGHRS and CDR2 YFSETQ. CDR3 sequence reads: CASSVQRQGSGEQYF. The CDR3 DNA reads TGCGCCAGCAGCGTGCAACGACAGGGGAGCGGCGAGCAGTACTTC. Full variable domain (missing parts from reference TRBV5-1 and TRBJ2-7): KAGVTQTPRYLIKTRGQQVTLSCSPISGHRSVSWYQQTPGQGLQFLFEYFSETQRNKGNFPGRFSGRQFSNSRSEMNVSTLELGDSALYLCASSVQRQGSGEQYFGPGTRLTVT.

The CDR3 sequence: CASSDQGLAGPPFSYEQYF. In DNA form, the CDR3 reads TGCGCCAGCAGTGACCAGGGACTAGCGGGGCCGCCGTTCTCCTACGAGCAGTACTTC. The chain links TRBV10-2 to TRBJ2-7; 13 positions agree with TRBD2. CDR1 and CDR2 (germline): WSHSY, SAAADI. The CDR3 runs to 19 residues. V shed 3 bases, J shed 0 bases, and the junction held 11 bases outside the gene matches.

This chain connects TRBV5-1 to TRBJ2-3; 8 bases are a match to TRBD2. V was clipped by 4 bases and J by 1 base; unmatched bases: 8. This CDR3 has 16 amino acids. Germline-derived CDR1 and CDR2 are SGHRS and YFSETQ. In nucleotides, the CDR3 is TGCGCCAGCAGCCCCGAACAGCGGGGGCGCACAGATACGCAGTATTTT. Translating gives CASSPEQRGRTDTQYF.

The rearrangement links TRBV18 to TRBJ2-1, with TRBD2 matching 9 bases. The CDR3 totals 15 residues. The J segment lost 8 bases and the V segment lost 4 bases, leaving 9 bases of the junction unmatched. Germline V CDR1 and CDR2: KGHSH, LQKENI. CDR3 protein: CASSRRLADTHEQFF. The CDR3 coding sequence is TGTGCCAGCTCACGGAGACTAGCGGATACCCATGAGCAGTTCTTC.

The V gene is TRBV4-1, the J gene TRBJ2-3; TRBD1 might be the D (5 bases). Germline CDR1 is MGHRA and CDR2 is YSYEKL. V lost 4 bases to trimming and J lost 5 bases, with 16 bases between them. The CDR3 is 15 residues long. The CDR3, as DNA: TGCGCCAGCAGCCCAAACTCGGTCCAGGGAGATACGCAGTATTTT. Translation: CASSPNSVQGDTQYF.

The chain has TRBV2 and TRBJ2-2, with 7 nucleotides matching TRBD1. The CDR3 has 15 amino acids. Germline loops: CDR1 SNHLY, CDR2 FYNNEI. Trimming took 6 bases from V and 2 from J; bases not matched to a gene: 6. CDR3 nucleotide sequence: TGTGCCAGCAGCGAGCGACAGGGAAACACCGGGGAGCTGTTTTTT. Encoded protein: CASSERQGNTGELFF.

This chain links TRBV19 with TRBJ2-6, with D unclear. Germline CDR1 is LNHDA and CDR2 is SQIVND (reference sequence). The V end was cut by 8 bases, the J end by 0 bases, with 8 bases between. The CDR3 is 14 amino acids. The CDR3 bases are TGTGCCAGTCGCGACAACTCTGGGGCCAACGTCCTGACTTTC. As protein: CASRDNSGANVLTF.

The table lists this clone with a few counts. V is TRBV18 and J is TRBJ2-2; 9 bases agree with TRBD2. With V trimmed by 3 bases and J by 2 bases, 4 bases remained unmatched. Germline CDR1 is KGHSH and CDR2 is LQKENI. The CDR3 spans 16 residues. The CDR3 bases are TGTGCCAGCTCACCTAGCCTAGCGGGAAACACCGGGGAGCTGTTTTTT. Its translation: CASSPSLAGNTGELFF.

The table lists this clone with a count of one. V is TRBV6-5 and J is TRBJ2-1; possible D gene TRBD2, 7 bases. The V end was cut by 8 bases, the J end by 7 bases, with 15 bases between. In germline, CDR1 is MNHEY, CDR2 SVGAGI. The CDR3 sequence is 13 residues long. This CDR3 reads CASRRGAWNEQFF. The CDR3 DNA is TGTGCCAGCCGTCGGGGGGCCTGGAATGAGCAGTTCTTC.